The 18 T cell receptor beta chains given below trace back to one sample, sequenced in a study of metastatic and nonmetastatic thyroid tumors. Using MiXCR, TCRdb re-called clones from the PCR reads. The table records almost 85,000 clones, approximately 12% of them present only once. All patients reached thyroid surgery having received no treatment beforehand. The sample was tumor tissue. The receptors shown here come from a female donor with papillary thyroid cancer or a benign thyroid nodule (not recorded which). Some clones in this sample may be carry-over from other donors' samples.

This clone was counted between two and nine times. This may be a read error, as it is one base from a much larger clone. The chain uses TRBV9 and TRBJ1-2, with 9 bases lining up with TRBD1. Germline V CDR1 and CDR2: SGDLS, YYNGEE. The CDR3 has 13 residues. The V and J ends lost 5 bases and 12 bases, in that order; junction bases with no gene match: 11. The DNA for the CDR3 is TGTGCCAGCAGTAACAGGGGGCGGAGAGGCCACACCTTC. It codes for CASSNRGRRGHTF.

This clone was seen only a few times. This clone may be a read error of a much larger clone one base away. This chain joins TRBV2 and TRBJ1-4; D is undetermined. The CDR3 contains 15 residues. The V gene's germline CDR1 is SNHLY and CDR2 FYNNEI. V shed 6 bases and J shed 4 bases, with 15 bases lying between them. CDR3 amino acids: CASRSPVQSNEKLFF. CDR3 sequence (DNA): TGTGCCAGCAGATCGCCGGTACAGAGTAATGAAAAACTGTTTTTT.

The chain carries TRBV7-8 and TRBJ2-7, with D perhaps TRBD1 (6 bases). The germline V and J ends were trimmed by 0 bases and 3 bases, with 15 bases remaining between them. Germline V lookup: CDR1 SGHVS, CDR2 FQNEAQ. CDR3 length: 16 amino acids. CDR3: CASSLAEDSGVYEQYF. CDR3 in DNA: TGTGCCAGCAGCTTAGCCGAGGACAGTGGTGTCTACGAGCAGTACTTC.

At least ten counts were recorded for this clone. The J gene is TRBJ2-1, the V gene TRBV12-3 or TRBV12-4; D uncertain. V was clipped by 6 bases and J by 3 bases, with 12 bases between them. The length of the CDR3 is 14 residues. This CDR3 is CASSRTPFYNEQFF. DNA of the CDR3: TGTGCCAGCAGCCGGACCCCTTTCTACAATGAGCAGTTCTTC.

In its sample, this clone was seen many times. The V call is TRBV6-6, the J call TRBJ2-3; 7 bases are shared with TRBD1. The CDR3 runs 14 residues. Trimming cost V 2 bases and J 6 bases; bases outside gene matches: 5. Germline V gene lookup returns CDR1 MNHNY and CDR2 SVGAGI (reference sequence). Written as DNA, the CDR3 is TGTGCCAGCAGTTACGGGCAGGGGGTGGATACGCAGTATTTT. Encoded protein: CASSYGQGVDTQYF.

As for this clone: A much larger clone differs from this one at a single base, so this may be a read error. Other DNA variants within this sample encode the same CDR3. The CDR3 spells CASSPLRGGGRNTEAFF. The DNA for the CDR3 is TGTGCCAGCAGCCCCCTACGGGGGGGCGGTAGGAACACTGAAGCTTTCTTT. The chain carries TRBV7-8 and TRBJ1-1; D is possibly TRBD1 (6 bases). CDR3 length equals 17 residues. V was shortened by 5 bases and J by 1 base, with 20 bases between the two germline ends. Per germline, CDR1 SGHVS and CDR2 FQNEAQ.

This clone was counted only a few times. A much larger clone differs from this one at a single base, so this may be a read error. V is TRBV10-2 and J is TRBJ1-1; D not certain. CDR1 and CDR2 (germline): WSHSY, SAAADI. The ends were cut back, 6 bases at V and 6 bases at J, with 11 bases in the middle. CDR3 length: 12 amino acids. The CDR3 spells CASRSTAAEAFF. In DNA, the CDR3 is TGCGCCAGCAGATCCACAGCCGCTGAAGCTTTCTTT.

The sample holds a few counts of this clone. The rearrangement joins TRBV3-1 to TRBJ2-5, with 8 positions matching TRBD1. This CDR3 is 15 amino acids long. The germline V gene has CDR1 LGHDT and CDR2 YNNKEL (reference sequence). V shed 3 bases, J shed 3 bases, and the junction held 6 bases outside the gene matches. The DNA of the CDR3 is TGTGCCAGCAGCCAGGCCGGACAGGGTAAAGAGACCCAGTACTTC. Its translation is CASSQAGQGKETQYF.

The J gene is TRBJ1-2, the V gene TRBV5-1, with 10 bases identical to TRBD1. Germline V gene data show CDR1 as SGHRS and CDR2 as YFSETQ. J gave up 5 bases and V 4 bases, and 5 bases lay outside the gene matches. The CDR3 totals 14 residues. Here the CDR3 DNA reads TGCGCCAGCAGCCAGGACAGGGGGACGTATGGCTACACCTTC. It encodes CASSQDRGTYGYTF.

This clone was observed at least ten times. The chain uses TRBV19 and TRBJ2-2, with D perhaps assigned TRBD1 or TRBD2 (6 bases each). CDR1 is LNHDA and CDR2 is SQIVND in the germline V gene (reference sequence). V was shortened by 4 bases and J by 5 bases, with 20 bases between the two germline ends. The CDR3 spans 17 residues. The CDR3 bases are TGTGCCAGTAGTAGGGGGGCTTCTGGGAGAGGTACCGGGGAGCTGTTTTTT. Protein: CASSRGASGRGTGELFF.

This clone was seen repeatedly, ten times or more. The chain is built from TRBV6-1 and TRBJ1-2; D ambiguous. Trimming left V 4 bases short and J 8 bases short, with 11 bases between. Germline V gives CDR1 MNHNS, CDR2 SASEGT. The length of the CDR3 is 12 residues. CDR3: CASSVQVEGYTF. CDR3 nucleotide sequence: TGTGCCAGCAGTGTCCAGGTTGAAGGCTACACCTTC.

On this clone: A much larger clonotype is one base distant, so this may be a read error. The same CDR3 is also encoded by other DNA sequences in this sample. V usage is TRBV7-2 and J usage is TRBJ2-3; 8 bases align to TRBD1. Germline V gene data show CDR1 as SGHTA and CDR2 as FQGNSA. V lost 5 bases to trimming and J lost 0 bases; unmatched junction nucleotides: 7. This CDR3 has 16 amino acids. CDR3 residues: CASSPGTGGSTDTQYF. In DNA, the CDR3 is TGTGCCAGCAGCCCTGGGACAGGTGGTAGCACAGATACGCAGTATTTT.

This clone was seen more than once but under ten times. This rearrangement joins TRBV14 to TRBJ1-5; no definite D call. The CDR3 sequence is 13 residues long. The V gene's germline CDR1 is SGHDN and CDR2 FVKESK. Trimming pared 0 bases from V and 6 bases from J, leaving 6 bases between. The CDR3 region is CASSQDLGQPQHF. CDR3 nucleotide sequence: TGTGCCAGCAGCCAAGACCTAGGTCAGCCCCAGCATTTT.

Note on this clone: This CDR3 fails to terminate in the conserved phenylalanine or tryptophan, so it likely reflects a read error. The chain joins TRBV6-2 or TRBV6-3 to TRBJ2-3; 14 positions match TRBD2. V lost 5 bases to trimming and J lost 7 bases; unmatched junction nucleotides: 17. CDR1 is MNHEY, CDR2 SVGEGT, per germline. The CDR3 length is 19 residues. The CDR3 protein is CASSTRSGLAGAFGYTQYY. The CDR3 DNA reads as TGTGCCAGCAGTACACGCTCGGGACTAGCGGGAGCGTTCGGATATACGCAGTATTAT.

This clone came up many times. The chain has TRBV6-1 and TRBJ1-6, with D uncertain. The CDR3 runs 14 residues. Trimming left V 6 bases short and J 7 bases short, with 13 bases between. Germline values: CDR1 MNHNS, CDR2 SASEGT. The CDR3 sequence is CASRRVNLNSPLHF. The CDR3 DNA reads TGTGCCAGCAGGAGGGTAAACTTAAATTCACCCCTCCACTTT.

This clone was counted many times. The chain links TRBV5-8 to TRBJ1-1; the D is unclear. Trimming pared 1 base from V and 4 bases from J, leaving 11 bases between. The CDR3 runs 14 residues. Looked up from germline, CDR1 is SGHTS and CDR2 is YDEGEE. CDR3 DNA: TGTGCCAGCAGCTTGCGTGCGGTATTCACTGAAGCTTTCTTT. Translating it yields CASSLRAVFTEAFF.

This clone was detected a few times. One end of the junction varies from germline; a read error may be responsible. This rearrangement joins TRBV12-3 or TRBV12-4 to TRBJ2-6, with D perhaps given as TRBD1 or TRBD2 (5 bases each). The CDR3 runs 15 residues. The CDR3 region is CASRGDASGANFLTF. The CDR3 DNA reads as TGTGCCAGCAGGGGGGACGCCTCTGGGGCCAACTTCCTGACTTTC.

The table lists this clone with many counts. The same CDR3 is also encoded by other DNA sequences in this sample. The V and J genes are TRBV27 and TRBJ2-6; the D gene is possibly TRBD1 (5 bases). Between the trimmed V and J ends, which lost 5 bases and 4 bases, there was a span of 9 bases. This CDR3 has 14 amino acids. CDR1 is MNHEY and CDR2 is SMNVEV in the germline V gene (reference sequence). The CDR3 here is CASSKGVGANVLTF. The CDR3 nucleotides read TGTGCCAGCAGTAAAGGGGTCGGGGCCAACGTCCTGACTTTC.